This T cell receptor (beta chain) was profiled in a study of shared clonotypes between healthy human individuals. General observations from the study: Clonotype sharing among donors was thought likely to change with sequencing depth.

The germline gives CDR1 SGHRS, CDR2 YFSETQ. Trimming cost V 5 bases and J 2 bases, with 10 bases left between them. This CDR3 has 13 residues. Unsorted samples, those not sorted, used approximately 100 million PBMCs for genomic DNA. Concerning this clone: Its antigen is unidentified.

Each cell subset's genomic DNA was divided evenly among several immunoSEQ plates. On ten immunoSEQ deep assay plates, unsorted PBMC DNA was sequenced. TCRdb keeps only in-frame clones here, not all; method: immunoSEQ multiplex PCR. The table includes roughly 500,000 clones, around 79% detected once. Sequenced material: PBMCs. The TCR was taken from a woman aged 40-49 years in good health. Some clones in this sample may be carry-over from other donors' samples. The chain combines TRBV5-1 with TRBJ1-1, with D perhaps TRBD1 (5 bases). The CDR3 region is CASSRTPNTEAFF. The CDR3 coding sequence is TGCGCCAGCAGTCGGACACCCAACACTGAAGCTTTCTTT.